The 25 T cell receptor beta chains below were found in one sample sequenced in a study of blood T cell repertoires in COVID-19. Measured with immunoSEQ multiplex PCR; TCRdb has only the in-frame clones, and not every one. The sample shows roughly 80,000 clones, 77% of them seen only once. Sequencing was done on a sample of peripheral blood. The receptors stem from a human donor in a cohort sampled during active COVID-19.

The chain is built from TRBV5-4 and TRBJ2-7; D is perhaps TRBD2 (6 bases). The CDR3 is 15 amino acids. V was clipped by 4 bases and J by 3 bases, with 17 bases between them. Germline CDR1 reads SGHNT; CDR2 reads YYREEE (reference sequence). CDR3 residues: CASSPSTGEFYEQYF. The DNA of the CDR3 is TGTGCCAGCAGCCCTTCGACGGGGGAGTTCTACGAGCAGTACTTC.

CDR3 protein: CASSLSGSGGARETQYF. The DNA for the CDR3 is TGTGCCAGCAGCTTAAGTGGTAGCGGGGGGGCCAGGGAGACCCAGTACTTC. This chain connects TRBV7-3 to TRBJ2-5; the match to TRBD2 covers 11 bases. The V gene's germline CDR1 is SGHTA and CDR2 FQGTGA. Unmatched junction bases numbered 9, after V lost 1 base and J lost 5 bases. The CDR3 spans 17 residues.

This clone is judged medium-sized. The chain recombines TRBV5-1 with TRBJ1-1; TRBD1 is a possible D gene (6 bases). CDR1 is SGHRS and CDR2 is YFSETQ in the germline V gene. With 4 bases removed from V and 1 base from J, the gap between germline ends came to 11 bases. CDR3 size: 14 residues. The CDR3 DNA sequence: TGCGCCAGCAGCCAGGAAGGGGGGAACACTGAAGCTTTCTTT. Amino acids: CASSQEGGNTEAFF.

This clone appeared a few times. The genes are TRBV13 and TRBJ1-5; the D is unclear. The CDR3 is 13 amino acids. Trimming stripped 3 bases from V and 4 bases from J, with 7 bases between. The V gene's germline CDR1 is PRHDT and CDR2 FYEKMQ (reference sequence). As DNA, the CDR3 is TGTGCCAGCAGCTTCGGCAGGAATCAGCCCCAGCATTTT. This sequence encodes CASSFGRNQPQHF.

This clone was observed a single time. This rearrangement joins TRBV5-1 to TRBJ2-5, with TRBD1 matching over 7 bases. The germline gives CDR1 SGHRS, CDR2 YFSETQ. V lost 3 bases, J lost 1 base, and 0 bases stayed unmatched. The length of the CDR3 is 13 residues. As DNA, the CDR3 is TGCGCCAGCAGCTGGGACAGCCAAGAGACCCAGTACTTC. Protein product: CASSWDSQETQYF.

The CDR3 sequence: CASSSTSQGRGTEAFF. The CDR3 DNA follows: TGTGCCAGCAGTTCTACTTCCCAGGGGAGGGGCACTGAAGCTTTCTTT. This chain joins TRBV6-5 and TRBJ1-1, with D possibly being TRBD1 (6 bases). Germline V gene lookup returns CDR1 MNHEY and CDR2 SVGAGI. CDR3 size: 16 residues. The V gene lost 4 bases and the J gene lost 4 bases, with 19 bases spanning the gap.

This clone showed up just a few times. The chain uses TRBV7-8 and TRBJ1-1; TRBD1 is a possible D gene (6 bases). Germline V gene lookup returns CDR1 SGHVS and CDR2 FQNEAQ. With 6 bases removed from V and 3 bases from J, the gap between germline ends came to 17 bases. CDR3 length: 15 residues. In nucleotides, the CDR3 is TGTGCCAGCAGGGTCCAGAGTGGGGGCCACACTGAAGCTTTCTTT. Translating it yields CASRVQSGGHTEAFF.

A word on this clone: Additional DNA sequences in this sample encode the identical CDR3. The gene calls are TRBV19 and TRBJ2-7; 9 nucleotides align to TRBD1. The CDR3 runs to 15 residues. CDR1 and CDR2 from the germline V gene are LNHDA and SQIVND (reference sequence). J was trimmed by 2 bases and V by 3 bases; bases with no gene match: 5. CDR3 nucleotide sequence: TGTGCCAGTAGTATCCCGGGACAGGGTACCTACGAGCAGTACTTC. Translating it yields CASSIPGQGTYEQYF.

The J gene is TRBJ1-6, the V gene TRBV6-1; TRBD1 is a possible D gene (6 bases). The ends were cut back, 4 bases at V and 0 bases at J, with 10 bases in the middle. Germline-derived CDR1 and CDR2 are MNHNS and SASEGT. This CDR3 spans 16 amino acids. CDR3 sequence: CASSGQASSYNSPLHF. Here the CDR3 DNA reads TGTGCCAGCAGTGGACAGGCCAGCTCCTATAATTCACCCCTCCACTTT.

The chain employs TRBV6-2 or TRBV6-3 and TRBJ2-7; D is possibly TRBD1 (6 bases). Germline V gene sequence: CDR1 MNHEY, CDR2 SVGEGT. V was pared by 4 bases and J by 2 bases, with 15 bases between. The CDR3 has 15 amino acids. The CDR3 protein is CASSFRDTGPYEQYF. Here the CDR3 DNA reads TGTGCCAGCAGTTTTCGGGACACCGGGCCCTACGAGCAGTACTTC.

This clone has more than one count but fewer than ten. The V call is TRBV5-1, the J call TRBJ1-5, with D possibly being TRBD1 (5 bases). The germline V gene encodes CDR1 SGHRS and CDR2 YFSETQ. Trimming shortened V by 1 base and J by 4 bases, and 9 bases separated the two germline ends. This CDR3 region has 14 residues. The CDR3 is CASSLSGMNQPQHF. CDR3 sequence (DNA): TGCGCCAGCAGCTTGTCAGGGATGAATCAGCCCCAGCATTTT.

CDR3 coding DNA: TGTGCCAGCAGCTCCCAGGTCGGAGGTAGAGAGACCCAGTACTTC. Protein product: CASSSQVGGRETQYF. The chain combines TRBV5-8 with TRBJ2-5, with D possibly matching TRBD2 (5 bases). The ends were cut back, 3 bases at V and 4 bases at J, with 16 bases in the middle. This CDR3 spans 15 amino acids. The V gene's germline CDR1 is SGHTS and CDR2 YDEGEE.

The chain carries TRBV7-7 and TRBJ1-3, with 8 bases aligning to TRBD1. V lost 5 bases and J lost 4; bases outside the gene matches: 7. This CDR3 has 15 amino acids. CDR1 SSHAT and CDR2 FNYEAQ come from the germline V gene (reference sequence). In nucleotides, the CDR3 is TGTGCCAGCAGCCCCGGACAGGGAGCCGGAAACACCATATATTTT. This encodes CASSPGQGAGNTIYF.

The rearrangement links TRBV6-4 to TRBJ2-5; TRBD1 aligns across 11 bases. The CDR3 covers 15 residues. J gave up 1 base and V 5 bases, and 3 bases lay outside the gene matches. The germline V gene has CDR1 MRHNA and CDR2 SNTAGT. CDR3 in amino acids: CASSPGQGAQETQYF. CDR3 nucleotide sequence: TGTGCCAGCAGTCCCGGACAGGGGGCCCAAGAGACCCAGTACTTC.

This rearrangement joins TRBV10-2 to TRBJ1-1, with D perhaps matching TRBD1 (5 bases). The CDR3 contains 13 residues. V was trimmed by 6 bases and J by 5 bases, leaving 13 bases between them. Germline-derived CDR1 and CDR2 are WSHSY and SAAADI. The CDR3 coding sequence is TGCGCCAGCAGCGAATATCCAGGGACTGAAGCTTTCTTT. It translates to CASSEYPGTEAFF.

The rearrangement joins TRBV18 to TRBJ1-6; D possibly corresponds to TRBD1 (6 bases). Germline CDR1 reads KGHSH; CDR2 reads LQKENI. The ends were cut back, 6 bases at V and 9 bases at J, with 21 bases in the middle. The CDR3 totals 16 residues. CDR3 in amino acids: CASSPSPNRESSPLHF. The CDR3 bases are TGTGCCAGCTCCCCGTCCCCGAACAGGGAAAGTTCACCCCTCCACTTT.

This sequence joins TRBV6-6 and TRBJ2-5; D gene ambiguous. V was pared by 7 bases and J by 1 base, with 10 bases between. The germline V gene has CDR1 MNHNY and CDR2 SVGAGI (reference sequence). CDR3 size: 13 residues. The CDR3 spells CASTSRSQETQYF. CDR3 nucleotides: TGTGCCAGCACCTCTCGGTCCCAAGAGACCCAGTACTTC.

Concerning this clone itself: The sample holds other DNA sequences that translate to the same CDR3. V is TRBV5-1 and J is TRBJ2-7; TRBD1 aligns across 9 bases. The trim removed 4 bases at V and 2 bases at J, leaving 1 base unmatched. The CDR3 has 13 residues. Germline V gene data show CDR1 as SGHRS and CDR2 as YFSETQ. CDR3 DNA: TGCGCCAGCAGCCGGACAGGGGCCTACGAGCAGTACTTC. This sequence encodes CASSRTGAYEQYF.

Only a few counts were recorded for this clone. The chain employs TRBV6-5 and TRBJ2-1, with D tentatively TRBD1 (5 bases). CDR1 and CDR2 from the germline V gene are MNHEY and SVGAGI. This CDR3 contains 12 residues. The ends were cut back, 4 bases at V and 4 bases at J, with 5 bases in the middle. Here the CDR3 DNA reads TGTGCCAGCAGTTCAGGGTACAATGAGCAGTTCTTC. Its translation is CASSSGYNEQFF.

The J gene is TRBJ2-7, the V gene TRBV19; D unresolved. The CDR3 contains 13 residues. Between the trimmed V and J ends, which lost 0 bases and 2 bases, there was a span of 5 bases. Germline V gives CDR1 LNHDA, CDR2 SQIVND (reference sequence). The DNA for the CDR3 is TGTGCCAGTAGTATAGATCTAGCCTACGAGCAGTACTTC. Translation: CASSIDLAYEQYF.

The chain is built from TRBV5-4 and TRBJ2-7, with 8 bases matching TRBD1. Germline V lookup: CDR1 SGHNT, CDR2 YYREEE (reference sequence). V was clipped by 4 bases and J by 5 bases; unmatched bases: 8. The CDR3 runs to 14 residues. CDR3 DNA sequence: TGTGCCAGCAGCGGGGGACAGGACAGACACGAGCAGTACTTC. It codes for CASSGGQDRHEQYF.

The V gene is TRBV9, the J gene TRBJ1-2; the match to TRBD1 covers 7 bases. Germline loops: CDR1 SGDLS, CDR2 YYNGEE. V dropped 4 bases and J dropped 0; count of bases not matched to a gene: 9. This CDR3 comprises 16 residues. The DNA for the CDR3 is TGTGCCAGCAGCCGAGAAACAGGGGCCACTAACTATGGCTACACCTTC. Protein sequence: CASSRETGATNYGYTF.

The chain links TRBV2 to TRBJ1-5; 8 positions agree with TRBD1. Trimming cost V 6 bases and J 6 bases; bases outside gene matches: 4. Germline CDR1 and CDR2: SNHLY and FYNNEI. The CDR3 covers 13 residues. The CDR3 sequence: CASRTGEVQPQHF. DNA for the CDR3: TGTGCCAGCAGGACAGGGGAGGTTCAGCCCCAGCATTTT. The variable domain in full, with the rest retrieved from reference TRBV2 and TRBJ1-5, is EPEVTQTPSHQVTQMGQEVILRCVPISNHLYFYWYRQILGQKVEFLVSFYNNEISEKSEIFDDQFSVERPDGSNFTLKIRSTKLEDSAMYFCASRTGEVQPQHFGDGTRLSIL.

This clone was seen a few times. This chain links TRBV7-9 with TRBJ1-5, with 7 bases matching TRBD1. The CDR3 is 16 residues long. Trimming cost V 1 base and J 3 bases; bases outside gene matches: 6. Germline CDR1 reads SEHNR; CDR2 reads FQNEAQ (reference sequence). CDR3 nucleotides: TGTGCCAGCAGCTTAGGGTCAGGGGGTGACAATCAGCCCCAGCATTTT. As protein: CASSLGSGGDNQPQHF.

The chain has TRBV6-5 and TRBJ1-5, with D tentatively TRBD1 (5 bases). Germline lookup yields CDR1 MNHEY and CDR2 SVGAGI. The germline V and J ends were trimmed by 6 bases and 6 bases, with 12 bases remaining between them. The CDR3 loop spans 13 amino acids. The CDR3 spells CASSIGGGQPQHF. The CDR3 DNA follows: TGTGCCAGCAGCATCGGGGGGGGTCAGCCCCAGCATTTT.